These 3 T cell receptor beta chains were sequenced from one sample in a study of regulatory T cells in long-lasting Graves disease. Sequencing libraries for TCR beta were prepared with iRepertoire HTBI primers and Arm-PCR of CDR3 regions. TCRdb reprocessed the multiplex PCR reads with MiXCR, giving one entry per CDR3 protein. Of approximately 310,000 distinct CDR3 sequences in the sample, roughly 18% were seen once. The sample's time point: newly diagnosed GD, antithyroid drugs for less than 3 months. Making the TCR library involved RNA that had been extracted from PBMCs. The sample consisted of peripheral blood mononuclear cells (PBMCs), taken at new diagnosis, from a patient treated with antithyroid drugs. Receptors originate from a female donor with Graves disease.

This clonotype was recorded many times. The chain has TRBV27 and TRBJ2-1; TRBD1 matches 10 bases. Trimming took 6 bases from V and 6 from J; bases not matched to a gene: 5. Per germline, CDR1 MNHEY and CDR2 SMNVEV (reference sequence). The CDR3 covers 14 residues. In nucleotides, the CDR3 is TGTGCCAGCAGGGGACAGGGGTTAGGCAATGAGCAGTTCTTC. Translation gives CASRGQGLGNEQFF.

This clonotype occurred many times. V and J are TRBV5-5 and TRBJ1-1; a weak D match, TRBD1 (5 bases). Germline values: CDR1 SGHKS, CDR2 YYEKEE (reference sequence). This CDR3 comprises 11 residues. V shed 2 bases and J shed 10 bases, with 9 bases lying between them. CDR3 amino acids: CASSLRDGAFF. CDR3 sequence (DNA): TGTGCCAGCAGCTTACGGGACGGAGCTTTCTTT.

This clonotype has only a few counts. The chain uses TRBV6-1 and TRBJ1-5; D may be TRBD1 (6 bases). In germline, CDR1 is MNHNS, CDR2 SASEGT. The CDR3 extends over 13 amino acids. Trimming took off 7 bases at V and 6 bases at J, with 13 bases between the two ends. CDR3 DNA sequence: TGTGCCAGCAACCAGGGGTTAGGTCAGCCCCAGCATTTT. Translating gives CASNQGLGQPQHF.